A selection of T cell receptor beta chains follows, all from one sample in a study of blood T cells in healthy people across ages. TCRdb independently ran MiXCR on the 5' RACE reads; one entry per CDR3 protein. The table records approximately 800,000 distinct CDR3 sequences, approximately 59% of them present only once. The sequencing sample was made of blood. Receptors were obtained from a man aged 25 to 45 in good health. The CDR3 runs from the conserved cysteine through the conserved F or W. The order of the fields is D gene, clone size, V gene, J gene, CDR3 DNA, CDR3 protein. The D gene is left open where the match is weak. Size values are once, few and many counts, or a class for expanded clones, and some rows have none.

TRBD2	.	TRBV9	TRBJ2-7	TGTGCCAGCGCACCGGGACTAGCGGGCTACGAGCAGTACTTC	CASAPGLAGYEQYF
.	.	TRBV5-1	TRBJ1-1	TGCGCCAGCAGCCGCACACAGATTTCCAACACTGAAGCTTTCTTT	CASSRTQISNTEAFF
TRBD1	.	TRBV7-3	TRBJ2-3	TGTGCCAGCAGCTTGAGATCTAAGGCACTGACAGGGGATCCAGATACGCAGTATTTT	CASSLRSKALTGDPDTQYF
.	.	TRBV7-2	TRBJ1-1	TGTGCCAGCAGCGTCAGGGATTGGTCTGAAGCTTTCTTT	CASSVRDWSEAFF
.	few	TRBV7-8	TRBJ2-7	TGTGCCAGCAGCTTAGGTCAAGGGGGTGCCTTCTACGAGCAGTACTTC	CASSLGQGGAFYEQYF
TRBD2	.	TRBV29-1	TRBJ2-3	TGCAGCGTTCAGACTAGCGGGGGAACAGATACGCAGTATTTT	CSVQTSGGTDTQYF
TRBD1	.	TRBV6-5	TRBJ2-7	TGTGCCAGCAGTTCGACTCCGGGACAGTGGCAGCAGTACTTC	CASSSTPGQWQQYF
.	few	TRBV2	TRBJ2-1	TGTGCCAGCAGCGCGGACGGTTACAATGAGCAGTTCTTC	CASSADGYNEQFF
TRBD2	.	TRBV5-1	TRBJ2-2	TGCGCCAGCAGCCAAGGACTAGCGGGGGCTAACACCGGGGAGCTGTTTTTT	CASSQGLAGANTGELFF
TRBD1	.	TRBV12-5	TRBJ1-6	TGTGCTAGTGGTTGGGGACAGGGAGACTATAATTCACCCCTCCACTTT	CASGWGQGDYNSPLHF
.	once	TRBV5-5	TRBJ2-5	TGTGCCTGCAGCTTGGCCTTGTACCGACAAGAGACCCAGTACTTC	CACSLALYRQETQYF
.	once	TRBV7-9	TRBJ2-7	TGTGCCAGCAGCTTACGACAGGGAGGGATCGAGCAGTACTTC	CASSLRQGGIEQYF
.	many	TRBV7-2	TRBJ2-7	TGTGCCAGCAGCTTACCCTACGAGCAGTACTTC	CASSLPYEQYF
TRBD2	few	TRBV7-6	TRBJ2-7	TGTGCCAGCAGCTTTGCGGGGGGAGTGTTTGAAGAGCAGTACTTC	CASSFAGGVFEEQYF
TRBD2	.	TRBV6-5	TRBJ2-7	TGTGCCAGCAGTCCCGGGACTAGCGGGGGTGGTGAGCAGTACTTC	CASSPGTSGGGEQYF
TRBD2	.	TRBV9	TRBJ2-3	TGTGCCAGCAGCGTAACGGAGACTAGCGGAGGGGGCAGGACAGATACGCAGTATTTT	CASSVTETSGGGRTDTQYF
.	.	TRBV20-1	TRBJ1-1	TGCAGTGCAAACCTAGGACAGCATGACACTGAAGCTTTCTTT	CSANLGQHDTEAFF
.	few	TRBV6-2/TRBV6-3	TRBJ2-7	TGTGCCAGCAGTTACTCTATTTTTGTAGACGAGCAGTACTTC	CASSYSIFVDEQYF
.	.	TRBV10-3	TRBJ2-5	TGTGCCATCAGAAACGGACTGGTTGGGACCCAGTACTTC	CAIRNGLVGTQYF
.	.	TRBV28	TRBJ2-3	TGTGCCAGCAGTTTGGGCGGGGTCAGGTCGGATACGCAGTATTTT	CASSLGGVRSDTQYF
.	few	TRBV5-1	TRBJ2-7	TGCGCCAGCAGTTTTCGGCCGGAAACCTACGAGCAGTACTTC	CASSFRPETYEQYF
TRBD2	.	TRBV9	TRBJ2-1	TGTGCCAGCAGCCCCGGGCTAGCGGGGAGCGAGTTCTTC	CASSPGLAGSEFF
TRBD1	once	TRBV29-1	TRBJ2-7	TGCAGCGCCGCGCTACAGGGGACCTACGAGCAGTACTTC	CSAALQGTYEQYF
.	.	TRBV29-1	TRBJ2-1	TGCAGCGTGAGCGGGTCGAGCTCCTACAATGAGCAGTTCTTC	CSVSGSSSYNEQFF
.	.	TRBV18	TRBJ2-5	TGTGCCAGCTCACCACAAACAGGGAAAGAGACCCAGTACTTC	CASSPQTGKETQYF
TRBD1	.	TRBV7-2	TRBJ2-7	TGTGCCAGCAGCCGAACCGGGACAGCCTCCTACGAGCAGTACTTC	CASSRTGTASYEQYF
.	.	TRBV6-6	TRBJ2-1	TGTGCCAGCAGTTCCGGGATCTCCTACAATGAGCAGTTCTTC	CASSSGISYNEQFF
.	few	TRBV20-1	TRBJ1-2	TGCAGTGCCAACCCCACAGCGACGTCGGGCTACACCTTC	CSANPTATSGYTF
.	.	TRBV19	TRBJ1-2	TGTGCCAGTAGTATGGGCGAACCTGGCTACACCTTC	CASSMGEPGYTF
.	.	TRBV5-1	TRBJ2-5	TGCGCCAGCAAAATCGGGGGCCAAGAGACCCAGTACTTC	CASKIGGQETQYF
.	once	TRBV6-1	TRBJ2-1	TGTGCCAGCAGCGCACCGTTCATGAAGGGTCCCTACAATGAGCAGTTCTTC	CASSAPFMKGPYNEQFF
.	.	TRBV12-3/TRBV12-4	TRBJ2-3	TGTGCCAGCAGGGGGGACGTCACAAGCACAGATACGCAGTATTTT	CASRGDVTSTDTQYF
.	.	TRBV7-2	TRBJ2-1	TGTGCCAGCAGCTTAGCGGCAGGGTTCGCGAATGAGCAGTTCTTC	CASSLAAGFANEQFF
TRBD1	.	TRBV27	TRBJ1-2	TGTGCCAGCAGTCCGGGGACAGCCCTTAACTATGGCTACACCTTC	CASSPGTALNYGYTF
.	.	TRBV9	TRBJ2-1	TGTGCCAGCAGCGGCGGCCAATCCTACAATGAGCAGTTCTTC	CASSGGQSYNEQFF
TRBD2	few	TRBV6-2/TRBV6-3	TRBJ2-1	TGTGCCAGCACCGACGTACTAGCGGGGGGGCACAATGAGCAGTTCTTC	CASTDVLAGGHNEQFF
.	.	TRBV6-5	TRBJ1-2	TGTGCCAGCGGATCCAATTCGGCTAGTGGCTACACCTTC	CASGSNSASGYTF
TRBD1	.	TRBV20-1	TRBJ1-4	TGCAGTGCACCGGGACAGGCAGAAAAACTGTTTTTT	CSAPGQAEKLFF
.	few	TRBV3-1	TRBJ1-6	TGTGCCAGCAGCCCCCGGAGGGGTAGAAATTCACCCCTCCACTTT	CASSPRRGRNSPLHF
.	.	TRBV7-8	TRBJ2-4	TGTGCCAGCAGCCCCCGGGAGCCAATAGCCAAAAACATTCAGTACTTC	CASSPREPIAKNIQYF
.	.	TRBV6-5	TRBJ2-7	TGTGCCAGCAGTTACTCGACAGGCGAAAGGTACGAGCAGTACTTC	CASSYSTGERYEQYF
.	.	TRBV4-1	TRBJ2-2	TGCGCCAGCAGAGACCCTGGCGGGGAGCTGTTTTTT	CASRDPGGELFF
.	.	TRBV18	TRBJ2-5	TGTGCCAGCTCACCATATTCAGAGACCCAGTACTTC	CASSPYSETQYF
.	few	TRBV9	TRBJ2-3	TGTGCCAGCAGCGTAACGGTTGGGGCAGATACGCAGTATTTT	CASSVTVGADTQYF
.	.	TRBV7-2	TRBJ2-4	TGTGCCAGCAGGGGGGGCACAGGGGCCAAAAACATTCAGTACTTC	CASRGGTGAKNIQYF
TRBD2	.	TRBV6-1	TRBJ2-3	TGTGCCAGCAGTGAAGCTAGCGGGGTCACAGATACGCAGTATTTT	CASSEASGVTDTQYF
TRBD1	once	TRBV4-2	TRBJ1-4	TGTGCCAGCAGCCAAGATCAGGGGGTTCGAGAAAAACTGTTTTTT	CASSQDQGVREKLFF
.	.	TRBV20-1	TRBJ1-2	TGCAGTGCCATCGTAGGGGACTATGGCTACACCTTC	CSAIVGDYGYTF
.	few	TRBV9	TRBJ2-3	TGTGCCAGCAGTTCTCCGACATCGGATACGCAGTATTTT	CASSSPTSDTQYF
TRBD2	.	TRBV3-1	TRBJ2-7	TGTGCCAGCAGCCAAGTTCTTGCGGGAGGGCCCTCGGGTGGCGAGCAGTACTTC	CASSQVLAGGPSGGEQYF
TRBD2	.	TRBV20-1	TRBJ2-3	TGCAGTGCTAGTCTCCCTTTTGCGGGGGAGAGCACAGATACGCAGTATTTT	CSASLPFAGESTDTQYF
TRBD1	few	TRBV12-5	TRBJ2-5	TGTGCTAGTGGTACGCAACCGGGACAGCAAGAGACCCAGTACTTC	CASGTQPGQQETQYF
.	.	TRBV6-5	TRBJ2-6	TGTGCCAGCAGTTACGTCATTGGGGGGCATCCCGGGGCCAACGTCCTGACTTTC	CASSYVIGGHPGANVLTF